This TCR beta chain was captured by sequencing in a study of T cells after yellow fever vaccination. A universal primer site and UMIs were added as TCR cDNA was made by 5'RACE template switching. TCRdb passed the 5' RACE reads through MiXCR, listing each CDR3 protein once. Of about 310,000 distinct CDR3 sequences detected, 3.6% appear once; the ten largest clones hold around 22%. Study observations and caveats: Secondary responses were weaker yet peaked faster, day 5 versus 15. The study re-detected most primary-vaccination clones after the booster (approximately 97% CD4, 80% to 90% CD8).

A word on this clonotype: What it binds is not known.

The source of this sequence is a man aged 18 to 30 who received the YFV17D yellow fever vaccine. Sequencing was performed on PBMCs, taken on the day of the yellow fever booster vaccination.

For the CDR3, the DNA is TGTGCCAGCAGCCAAGGTGTCCTAGCGGGGCCCTACAATGAGCAGTTCTTC. As protein: CASSQGVLAGPYNEQFF. The chain employs TRBV3-1 and TRBJ2-1; TRBD2 matches at 9 bases. The trim removed 1 base at V and 2 bases at J, leaving 6 bases unmatched. CDR1 LGHDT and CDR2 YNNKEL come from the germline V gene (reference sequence). The CDR3 is made up of 17 amino acids.